The TCR beta chain under discussion was sequenced for a study of beta chain features in type 1 diabetes (dated by TCRdb to 2016 to 2019). Notes on the research overall: Mean age, gender distribution, total cell number and subset yield did not differ between patients and healthy donors. In the study, recently diagnosed type 1 diabetes patients and matched healthy donors were compared on the TCRB repertoires of their sorted circulating CD4+ T cell subsets. A total of roughly 98,000,000 sorted cells were examined across all samples, and RNA yield correlated strongly with the number of cells per subset. Regulatory and stem cell-like memory subsets were isolated from only 8 patients and about eight healthy donors, whereas naive and central memory subsets came from all 30 or so donors.

The High Capacity cDNA Reverse Transcription Kit was used to reverse transcribe all of the isolated RNA, meaning that expressed TCRB transcripts were what got sequenced. Deep immunoSEQ sequencing was applied to naive, central memory and regulatory T cell samples, giving an average of roughly 3.5 million total reads per sample. Sorted cells were lysed in RLT buffer and RNA was extracted with DNase-treated RNeasy Micro or Mini kits, depending on cell number. Each cell subset was processed separately to prevent cross-contamination, with patient and healthy donor samples processed together. Using the immunoSEQ multiplex PCR, TCRB sequences were amplified from cDNA into 87-bp fragments spanning the CDR3 region. Sequencing of the amplicons was performed on the Illumina HiSeq platform. The paper's processing steps were these. PCR bias was computationally corrected using synthetic template baselines, reads within Hamming distance 2 were collapsed, and singletons that could not be merged were discarded. By aligning reads against IMGT, V, D and J genes, CDR3 length, and insertions or deletions at six rearrangement sites were assigned. Clonotype counts were normalized to sorted cell number within each subset before computing true diversity and Gini coefficients with the tcR R package. The overlap coefficient, calculated on TCRB nucleotide sequences, was used to measure repertoire sharing. Out-of-frame TCRB sequences from naive cells were analyzed as a proxy for the pre-selection repertoire. The table was pulled from immuneACCESS by TCRdb, which kept in-frame rearrangements only. Such tables lose some clones; where checked, under half of the loss comes from unresolved V genes, and the rest has no known cause. V and J calls and clone size are given by that table; D and trimming were obtained from the DNA. Across this sample there are 200,000 to 300,000 clones, with 14% seen only once. Roughly 0.02% of the sample is held by the ten biggest clonotypes.

The sample holds a few counts of this clone. Its antigen has not been determined. No base-level quality is on record; no much larger clone is a single base apart. Each donor gave one peripheral blood draw, around 0.12 L on average, collected into heparinised tubes. Using a panel that included CD45RO, CCR7, CD25, CD127, CD95 and CD27, naive, central memory, regulatory and stem cell-like memory CD4+ T cells were sorted on a BD FACSAria II. All sorted populations exceeded 98% purity. Right away, PBMCs were isolated by Lymphoprep density gradient centrifugation and were stained directly, with no culture step. So that batch effects would be minimized, each experiment stained and sorted samples in pairs, pairing one healthy donor with one patient. General findings and caveats noted by the study authors: HLA sub-analyses involved small numbers of individuals, so any influence of HLA type on TCRB rearrangement remained unresolved. Patients with type 1 diabetes made fewer insertions and deleted more nucleotides at VDJ recombination sites, implying thymic rearrangement abnormalities. In all four CD4+ subsets, TCRB CDR3 length was moderately but significantly shorter in type 1 diabetes patients. Sequencing cDNA rather than genomic DNA could over-represent highly expressing activated cells, although activation and CD3 levels did not differ between groups. PCR may preferentially amplify shorter templates, but because patient and control samples were amplified and corrected together, any resulting skew would affect both groups equally. Naive, central memory and regulatory TCRB repertoires appeared to be more alike among patients than among healthy donors.

This clonotype originated in a man aged 25 to 40 with type 1 diabetes. The sequenced material came from naive CD4+ T cells from blood. What the cell subset or site label conveys for this sample: true naive CD4+ T cells.

The DNA sequence is TGTGCCAGCAGCTTAGATCGGGCCGCCCGGGGGCAGTTCTTC. It is translated as CASSLDRAARGQFF. Here the chain combines TRBV11-2 and TRBJ2-1; a tentative D match to TRBD2 spans 5 bases. The cysteine opens and the phenylalanine closes a CDR3 of 14 amino acids. Just the 42-base CDR3 DNA is kept, in frame starting at base 1. For CDR1 and CDR2, the germline V gene lists SGHAT and FQNNGV. V loses 0 bases of germline sequence and J loses 12 bases, and the interval between the two ends is 15 bases.